A selection of T cell receptor beta chains follows, all from one sample in a study of Ad26.COV2.S vaccination and SARS-CoV-2 variants. Data came from immunoSEQ multiplex PCR; TCRdb stores just in-frame clones and leaves some out. The sample yields approximately 300,000 clones, 70% to 90% seen once. The material was peripheral blood, obtained in a trial of Ad26.COV2.S vaccine versus placebo. These TCRs come from a person between 18 and 65 years old who received the Ad26.COV2.S COVID-19 vaccine or a placebo. CDR3s include the opening cysteine and the closing phenylalanine or tryptophan. D genes are given only for firm matches. Rows give clone size only sometimes, using once, few, many, or a class for an expanded clone.

>TRBV6-1|TRBJ1-5|.|TRBD1
CASSEVRTGLYSNQPQHF
TGTGCCAGCAGTGAAGTCCGGACAGGGCTGTATAGCAATCAGCCCCAGCATTTT
>TRBV2|TRBJ1-4|.|.
CASSELRTESRKLFF
TGTGCCAGCAGTGAATTGAGAACAGAGTCGAGAAAACTGTTTTTT
>TRBV5-1|TRBJ1-1|few|TRBD1
CASSSQGDTEAFF
TGCGCCAGCAGCTCACAGGGGGACACTGAAGCTTTCTTT
>TRBV18|TRBJ1-2|.|.
CASSPGGVEYGYTF
TGTGCCAGCTCACCTGGCGGGGTAGAGTATGGCTACACCTTC
>TRBV6-6|TRBJ2-1|.|.
CASSPLRQGGHNEQFF
TGTGCCAGCAGTCCCCTTCGGCAGGGGGGCCACAATGAGCAGTTCTTC
>TRBV19|TRBJ1-5|.|.
CASSSTSNQPQHF
TGTGCCAGTAGTAGCACTAGCAATCAGCCCCAGCATTTT
>TRBV10-1|TRBJ1-1|.|TRBD1
CASSAGTENTEAFF
TGCGCCAGCAGTGCCGGGACAGAGAACACTGAAGCTTTCTTT
>TRBV4-3|TRBJ2-4|.|TRBD1
CASSQPGQGNIQYF
TGCGCCAGCAGCCAACCGGGACAGGGAAACATTCAGTACTTC
>TRBV18|TRBJ2-7|few|TRBD2
CASSLLAGTTYEQYF
TGTGCCAGCTCACTACTAGCGGGGACTACCTACGAGCAGTACTTC
>TRBV6-5|TRBJ2-7|.|.
CASRDGGTLAYEQYF
TGTGCCAGCAGAGATGGTGGGACCCTTGCCTACGAGCAGTACTTC
>TRBV7-8|TRBJ2-1|.|.
CASSSGGFYNEQFF
TGTGCCAGCAGCTCCGGTGGCTTTTACAATGAGCAGTTCTTC
>TRBV11-2|TRBJ1-2|.|.
CASSQEGIYGYTF
TGTGCCAGCAGCCAAGAAGGGATCTATGGCTACACCTTC
>TRBV6-1|TRBJ1-3|.|.
CASSEAIGGIIGNTIYF
TGTGCCAGCAGTGAAGCGATTGGGGGAATAATTGGAAACACCATATATTTT
>TRBV5-1|TRBJ2-6|.|.
CASSLEGSGANVLTF
TGCGCCAGCAGCTTGGAGGGGTCAGGGGCCAACGTCCTGACTTTC
>TRBV24-1|TRBJ2-3|.|.
CATSPGRFGADTQYF
TGTGCCACCTCCCCGGGGCGCTTCGGGGCAGATACGCAGTATTTT
>TRBV24-1|TRBJ2-7|.|TRBD1
CATSEGTGEGDYEQYF
TGTGCCACCAGTGAGGGGACAGGGGAGGGGGACTACGAGCAGTACTTC
>TRBV10-3|TRBJ1-1|.|.
CAISLAGFTEAFF
TGTGCCATCAGTTTGGCGGGTTTCACTGAAGCTTTCTTT
>TRBV19|TRBJ1-2|.|TRBD1
CASSTLDRGYYTF
TGTGCCAGTAGTACCTTAGACAGGGGATACTACACCTTC
>TRBV2|TRBJ2-7|.|.
CASRSRSYEQYF
TGTGCCAGCAGGTCGAGATCCTACGAGCAGTACTTC
>TRBV6-5|TRBJ1-2|.|.
CASKKTESYGYTF
TGTGCCAGCAAAAAGACGGAGTCCTATGGCTACACCTTC
>TRBV24-1|TRBJ2-5|.|TRBD2
CATSGGTSGADQETQYF
TGTGCCACCAGTGGAGGGACTAGCGGGGCGGACCAAGAGACCCAGTACTTC
>TRBV6-2/TRBV6-3|TRBJ2-7|once|TRBD1
CASSPRDREREQYF
TGTGCCAGCAGCCCTCGGGACAGGGAGCGCGAGCAGTACTTC
>TRBV3-1/TRBV3-2|TRBJ2-1|.|.
CASSRKTPSASSYNEQFF
TGTGCCAGCAGCCGAAAAACCCCTAGCGCTAGCTCCTACAATGAGCAGTTCTTC
>TRBV5-1|TRBJ1-6|once|TRBD1
CASSSGTGEGNSPLHF
TGCGCCAGCAGCTCCGGGACAGGGGAAGGTAATTCACCCCTCCACTTT
>TRBV12-3/TRBV12-4|TRBJ1-6|.|.
CASSSGGGTPLHF
TGTGCCAGCAGTTCCGGGGGGGGGACACCCCTCCACTTT
>TRBV18|TRBJ1-1|.|.
CASSLLRYGGSNTEAFF
TGTGCCAGCTCACTACTGAGGTACGGCGGATCGAACACTGAAGCTTTCTTT
>TRBV9|TRBJ1-2|.|.
CASSVGEGGGYTF
TGTGCCAGCAGCGTAGGGGAGGGAGGGGGCTACACCTTC
>TRBV11-2|TRBJ1-1|few|.
CASSSLRGNTEAFF
TGTGCCAGCAGCTCCCTGAGGGGGAACACTGAAGCTTTCTTT
>TRBV25-1|TRBJ2-5|.|.
CASSEGTRGKQETQYF
TGTGCCAGCAGTGAAGGGACGCGGGGAAAACAAGAGACCCAGTACTTC
>TRBV5-5|TRBJ2-7|few|.
CASSLESYEQYF
TGTGCCAGCAGCTTGGAGTCCTACGAGCAGTACTTC
>TRBV7-8|TRBJ1-4|once|.
CASSLFSTNEKLFF
TGTGCCAGCAGCTTGTTTTCAACTAATGAAAAACTGTTTTTT
>TRBV20-1|TRBJ2-3|.|.
CSANPLDTQYF
TGCAGTGCCAACCCGTTAGATACGCAGTATTTT
>TRBV2|TRBJ2-5|once|TRBD2
CASSDYGGAGKETQYF
TGTGCCAGCAGTGACTACGGGGGGGCCGGAAAAGAGACCCAGTACTTC
>TRBV6-5|TRBJ1-2|.|TRBD1
CASSPDRGHGYTF
TGTGCCAGCAGCCCGGACAGGGGGCATGGCTACACCTTC
>TRBV19|TRBJ1-1|.|.
CASSLGELRNTEAFF
TGTGCCAGTAGTTTGGGGGAACTGCGGAACACTGAAGCTTTCTTT
>TRBV20-1|TRBJ1-1|few|.
CSASEGRDTEAFF
TGCAGTGCTAGTGAGGGACGTGACACTGAAGCTTTCTTT
>TRBV6-2/TRBV6-3|TRBJ1-1|.|.
CASSYFGQSTEAFF
TGTGCCAGCAGTTACTTCGGACAGTCTACTGAAGCTTTCTTT
>TRBV19|TRBJ2-7|.|TRBD2
CASSPSGGSYEQYF
TGTGCCAGTAGTCCCAGCGGGGGCTCCTACGAGCAGTACTTC
>TRBV18|TRBJ2-7|.|.
CASSPPKGDEQYF
TGTGCCAGCTCACCACCGAAAGGAGACGAGCAGTACTTC
>TRBV7-2|TRBJ2-5|once|.
CASSSPQETQYF
TGTGCCAGCAGTTCACCCCAGGAGACCCAGTACTTC
>TRBV3-1/TRBV3-2|TRBJ2-3|once|.
CASSLKDGPQTDTQYF
TGTGCCAGCAGCCTAAAGGACGGTCCGCAGACAGATACGCAGTATTTT
>TRBV5-1|TRBJ2-1|.|TRBD2
CASSLAGTGGPINEQFF
TGCGCCAGCAGCTTGGCCGGTACGGGGGGGCCGATCAATGAGCAGTTCTTC
>TRBV7-2|TRBJ2-1|.|TRBD1
CASSRGQGKIDEQFF
TGTGCCAGCAGCAGGGGACAGGGGAAGATCGATGAGCAGTTCTTC
>TRBV18|TRBJ1-5|.|.
CASSPGQGNQPQHF
TGTGCCAGCTCACCAGGGCAGGGGAATCAGCCCCAGCATTTT
>TRBV5-4|TRBJ2-7|.|.
CASSLRRRGGQGETNEQYF
TGTGCCAGCAGCTTGAGACGCCGGGGGGGACAGGGTGAGACGAACGAGCAGTACTTC
>TRBV27|TRBJ2-7|.|TRBD1
CASSFSGTGAYEQYF
TGTGCCAGCAGTTTCTCCGGGACAGGTGCCTACGAGCAGTACTTC
>TRBV19|TRBJ1-2|.|TRBD1
CASRDGTVRHYGYTF
TGTGCCAGTAGGGACGGGACAGTCCGTCACTATGGCTACACCTTC
>TRBV6-2/TRBV6-3|TRBJ2-7|.|.
CASSYRRQSSSYEQYF
TGTGCCAGCAGTTACAGGCGACAGAGTAGCTCCTACGAGCAGTACTTC
>TRBV12-3/TRBV12-4|TRBJ1-2|.|.
CASTPPGSDGYTF
TGTGCCAGCACCCCCCCCGGTTCAGATGGCTACACCTTC
>TRBV7-2|TRBJ2-5|.|.
CASSTGPVGETQYF
TGTGCCAGCAGTACTGGTCCAGTTGGGGAGACCCAGTACTTC
>TRBV19|TRBJ2-7|.|.
CASSGPGHQYEQYF
TGTGCCAGTAGTGGTCCGGGACACCAGTACGAGCAGTACTTC
>TRBV6-2/TRBV6-3|TRBJ2-7|.|.
CASLYLGTATYEQYF
TGTGCCAGCCTTTACTTAGGGACGGCTACCTACGAGCAGTACTTC
>TRBV6-2/TRBV6-3|TRBJ1-1|.|TRBD1
CASSYFWTGGTKGDTEAFF
TGTGCCAGCAGTTACTTTTGGACAGGGGGCACGAAGGGGGACACTGAAGCTTTCTTT